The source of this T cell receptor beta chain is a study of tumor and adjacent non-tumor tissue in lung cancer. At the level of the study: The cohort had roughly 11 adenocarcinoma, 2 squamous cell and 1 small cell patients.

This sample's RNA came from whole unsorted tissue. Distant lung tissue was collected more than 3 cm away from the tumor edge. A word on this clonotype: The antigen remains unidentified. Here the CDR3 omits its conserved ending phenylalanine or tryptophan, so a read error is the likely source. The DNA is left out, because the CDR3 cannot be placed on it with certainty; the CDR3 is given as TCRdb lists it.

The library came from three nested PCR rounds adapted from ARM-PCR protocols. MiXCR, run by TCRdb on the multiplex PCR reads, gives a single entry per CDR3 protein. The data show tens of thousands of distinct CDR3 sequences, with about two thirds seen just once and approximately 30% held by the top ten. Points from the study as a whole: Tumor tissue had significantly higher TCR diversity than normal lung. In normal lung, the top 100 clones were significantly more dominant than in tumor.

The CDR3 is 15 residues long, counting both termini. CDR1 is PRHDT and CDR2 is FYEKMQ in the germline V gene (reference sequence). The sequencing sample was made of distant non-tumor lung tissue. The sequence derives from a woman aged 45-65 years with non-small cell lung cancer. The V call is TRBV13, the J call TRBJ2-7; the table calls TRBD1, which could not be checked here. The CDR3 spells CASSLGTAISYEQCI.